The 9 T cell receptor beta chains listed next were all sequenced from one sample in a study of T cell clusters in autoimmune cytopenias. Multiplex touch-down PCR amplified TRB using TRB-A and TRB-B pools in one tube. One entry per CDR3 protein, without DNA, is what TCRdb gives after re-calling the multiplex PCR reads. The repertoire table contains 4,500 to 6,500 distinct CDR3 sequences. TRB amplification used around 270 ng of peripheral blood genomic DNA. These data were also reused for a study on T cell repertoires in aging, cancer and after chemotherapy.

The sequenced sample consisted of peripheral blood. The receptors shown here come from a human donor in good health.

The V and J genes are TRBV6-5 and TRBJ2-1; without DNA, the TCRdb call of TRBD1 cannot be checked. Germline loops: CDR1 MNHEY, CDR2 SVGAGI. The CDR3 totals 14 residues. CDR3 residues: CASSQRTGFDEQFF.

The genes are TRBV5-6 and TRBJ2-1; TCRdb calls TRBD2, which cannot be checked without DNA. This CDR3 comprises 16 residues. Per the germline V gene, CDR1 is SGHDT and CDR2 is YYEEEE. The CDR3 sequence is CASSFSFRASFFDTFF.

The chain is built from TRBV20-1 and TRBJ1-2; lacking DNA, the TRBD1 call made by TCRdb goes unchecked. This CDR3 region has 12 residues. Germline V lookup: CDR1 DFQATT, CDR2 SNEGSKA (reference sequence). CDR3 residues: CSASMGDSGYTF.

This chain connects TRBV6-1 to TRBJ1-5; TCRdb reports TRBD1, a call that lacks DNA to check it against. Looked up from germline, CDR1 is MNHNS and CDR2 is SASEGT. The CDR3 extends over 14 amino acids. CDR3: CASITGYSNQPQHF.

The chain links TRBV6-5 to TRBJ1-2; the TCRdb D gene call, TRBD1, has no DNA to confirm it. The CDR3 has 15 residues. CDR1 and CDR2 (germline): MNHEY, SVGAGI. CDR3 protein: CASSSQGGGAYGYTF.

The chain is built from TRBV20-1 and TRBJ2-1; TCRdb calls TRBD2, which cannot be checked without DNA. The CDR3 spans 14 residues. CDR1 and CDR2 (germline): DFQATT, SNEGSKA (reference sequence). CDR3: CSAIRTSGRNEQFF.

According to its frequency, this clonotype is medium-sized. The rearrangement joins TRBV12-3 or TRBV12-4 to TRBJ1-5. This CDR3 region has 13 residues. CDR3 amino acids: CASSLSSNQPQHF.

This chain connects TRBV4-2 to TRBJ1-1. CDR1 is LGHNA, CDR2 YNFKEQ, per germline. The CDR3 spans 12 residues. CDR3 amino acids: CASQNTITEAFF.

This chain uses TRBV5-1 with TRBJ2-1; TCRdb returns TRBD1, unconfirmable since there is no DNA. CDR1 SGHRS and CDR2 YFSETQ come from the germline V gene. This CDR3 comprises 14 residues. This chain's CDR3 is CASSPGETRNEQFF.